This TCR beta chain stems from a study of Graves' ophthalmopathy and Graves' hyperthyroidism. The sample holds a few counts of this clonotype. Investigators amplified TCR beta CDR3 regions from RNA transcripts. HTBI primers were employed in first-round RT-PCR, then a second-round multiplex PCR followed. Using its own MiXCR run on the multiplex PCR reads, TCRdb lists one record per CDR3 protein. This sample carries roughly 700,000 distinct CDR3 sequences, 35% to 50% of them seen once, and the ten largest clones take roughly 46%. The CDR3 contains 14 residues. The germline V gene encodes CDR1 SGHTA and CDR2 FQGNSA. With 6 bases removed from V and 0 bases from J, the gap between germline ends came to 12 bases.

This TCR was sampled from an adult man with Graves' ophthalmopathy. The chain combines TRBV7-2 with TRBJ2-7; tentative D call: TRBD1 (6 bases). The sample consisted of peripheral blood. CDR3 protein: CASSLKDSSYEQYF. The CDR3 DNA follows: TGTGCCAGCAGTTTGAAGGACAGCTCCTACGAGCAGTACTTC.